The TCR beta chain described here comes from a study of T cells after yellow fever vaccination. TCRdb used MiXCR to reprocess the 5' RACE reads, holding one entry per CDR3 protein. The data contain over 250,000 distinct CDR3 sequences, 4.1% of them seen just once; the ten biggest clones take up around 23%. The TCR was taken from a man younger than 35 who received the YFV17D yellow fever vaccine. This specimen was PBMCs, taken 5 days after the yellow fever booster vaccination.

In DNA, the CDR3 is TGTGCCAGTAGTGAACCGGGACAGCCCTGGTACGAGCAGTACTTC. This gives the protein CASSEPGQPWYEQYF. The genes are TRBV19 and TRBJ2-7, with 7 bases identical to TRBD1. CDR3 length: 15 amino acids. Germline assignment: CDR1 LNHDA and CDR2 SQIVND (reference sequence). Trimming at V came to 5 bases and at J to 4 bases, leaving 11 bases not matched to a gene.